The rows below give T cell receptor beta chains drawn from one sample of a study of blood T cell repertoires in COVID-19. Assay: immunoSEQ multiplex PCR; the TCRdb copy retains only in-frame clones and omits some. The profile shows around 230,000 clones, around 90% of them singletons. The source material was PBMCs or T cells enriched from blood (not recorded which). The origin of the receptors is a woman in her thirties who had recovered from COVID-19. The CDR3 runs from the conserved cysteine through the conserved F or W. A D gene is named only where the DNA matches it firmly. Only part of the rows carry a size: once, few, many, or a class if the clone is expanded.

CDR3 DNA: TGTGCCAGCAGTTTAGGTTATCTATATGGCTACACCTTC
CDR3 protein: CASSLGYLYGYTF
V gene: TRBV12-3/TRBV12-4
D gene: .
J gene: TRBJ1-2
clone size: .

CDR3 DNA: TGTGCCAGCAGCGCCGGACTAGCGGTGAACACCGGGGAGCTGTTTTTT
CDR3 protein: CASSAGLAVNTGELFF
V gene: TRBV11-2
D gene: TRBD2
J gene: TRBJ2-2
clone size: .

CDR3 DNA: TGTGCCAGCAGCCAAGATTTCACAGGGATTAATCAGCCCCAGCATTTT
CDR3 protein: CASSQDFTGINQPQHF
V gene: TRBV3-1/TRBV3-2
D gene: .
J gene: TRBJ1-5
clone size: .

CDR3 DNA: TGCGCCAGCAGCCAAGACCGGGACAGGGGTGAAAAACTGTTTTTT
CDR3 protein: CASSQDRDRGEKLFF
V gene: TRBV4-3
D gene: TRBD1
J gene: TRBJ1-4
clone size: .

CDR3 DNA: TGTGCCAGCAGCCAAGGGACAGGGGTTGAAGAGACCCAGTACTTC
CDR3 protein: CASSQGTGVEETQYF
V gene: TRBV3-1/TRBV3-2
D gene: TRBD1
J gene: TRBJ2-5
clone size: .

CDR3 DNA: TGTGCCAGCTCACCATCGGGACTCGGGACTAATGAAAAACTGTTTTTT
CDR3 protein: CASSPSGLGTNEKLFF
V gene: TRBV18
D gene: .
J gene: TRBJ1-4
clone size: .

CDR3 DNA: TGTGCCAGCTCACCGACAGGAAACGACAATGAGCAGTTCTTC
CDR3 protein: CASSPTGNDNEQFF
V gene: TRBV18
D gene: .
J gene: TRBJ2-1
clone size: .

CDR3 DNA: TGTGCCAGCAGTGAAGGCGGAGGTACTGAAGCTTTCTTT
CDR3 protein: CASSEGGGTEAFF
V gene: TRBV6-4
D gene: .
J gene: TRBJ1-1
clone size: .

CDR3 DNA: TGTGCCGCAAGAGGGCAGGGGGCGAATGAGCAGTTCTTC
CDR3 protein: CAARGQGANEQFF
V gene: TRBV10-3
D gene: TRBD1
J gene: TRBJ2-1
clone size: .

CDR3 DNA: TGTGCCAGCAGCTTTCTAACCACGGTCCCCGCCTACGAGCAGTACTTC
CDR3 protein: CASSFLTTVPAYEQYF
V gene: TRBV7-2
D gene: .
J gene: TRBJ2-7
clone size: .

CDR3 DNA: TGTGCCAGCAGCGTAGGGGTCGGACAGGGTAATGAAGCTTTCTTT
CDR3 protein: CASSVGVGQGNEAFF
V gene: TRBV9
D gene: TRBD1
J gene: TRBJ1-1
clone size: .

CDR3 DNA: TGCAGCGTTGAAGGGCCAGAAGCGGGCCTCACAGATACGCAGTATTTT
CDR3 protein: CSVEGPEAGLTDTQYF
V gene: TRBV29-1
D gene: .
J gene: TRBJ2-3
clone size: few

CDR3 DNA: TGCGCCAGCAGCTTGGGGGCTCTGGATGGCACCGGGGAGCTGTTTTTT
CDR3 protein: CASSLGALDGTGELFF
V gene: TRBV5-1
D gene: .
J gene: TRBJ2-2
clone size: .

CDR3 DNA: TGCGCCAGCAGCCAAGATGGGACAGGGAGGGGCTATGGCTACACCTTC
CDR3 protein: CASSQDGTGRGYGYTF
V gene: TRBV4-1
D gene: TRBD1
J gene: TRBJ1-2
clone size: .

CDR3 DNA: TGTGCCAGCAGCTTGCGGGGACAAGAGACCCAGTACTTC
CDR3 protein: CASSLRGQETQYF
V gene: TRBV5-4
D gene: .
J gene: TRBJ2-5
clone size: once

CDR3 DNA: TGTGCCAGCAGTTACTCAGGGCAGGGGGAAAACACCATATATTTT
CDR3 protein: CASSYSGQGENTIYF
V gene: TRBV6-5
D gene: TRBD1
J gene: TRBJ1-3
clone size: .

CDR3 DNA: TGTGCCAGCAGTCGGGGGGATTCACCCCTCCACTTT
CDR3 protein: CASSRGDSPLHF
V gene: TRBV12-3/TRBV12-4
D gene: .
J gene: TRBJ1-6
clone size: .

CDR3 DNA: TGCGCCAGCAGCCAAGAGGAAGGACGGAGGTGGGAAAAACTGTTTTTT
CDR3 protein: CASSQEEGRRWEKLFF
V gene: TRBV4-1
D gene: .
J gene: TRBJ1-4
clone size: .

CDR3 DNA: TGCGCCAGCAGCCAAACGGGAACTAACTATGGCTACACCTTC
CDR3 protein: CASSQTGTNYGYTF
V gene: TRBV4-1
D gene: .
J gene: TRBJ1-2
clone size: .

CDR3 DNA: TGTGCCAGCAGTGGGGACTGGGGGTCACCCCTCCACTTT
CDR3 protein: CASSGDWGSPLHF
V gene: TRBV6-4
D gene: .
J gene: TRBJ1-6
clone size: .

CDR3 DNA: TGTGCCAGCAGCCTAGGGACAAGAAACACTGAAGCTTTCTTT
CDR3 protein: CASSLGTRNTEAFF
V gene: TRBV7-3
D gene: .
J gene: TRBJ1-1
clone size: .

CDR3 DNA: TGTGCCAGCAGCTCCCGGGACAGTTACGAGCAGTACTTC
CDR3 protein: CASSSRDSYEQYF
V gene: TRBV5-4
D gene: TRBD1
J gene: TRBJ2-7
clone size: .

CDR3 DNA: TGTGCCAGTAGATTGGGTGGGGGCGGCAATCAGCCCCAGCATTTT
CDR3 protein: CASRLGGGGNQPQHF
V gene: TRBV19
D gene: .
J gene: TRBJ1-5
clone size: .

CDR3 DNA: TGTGCCAGCAGCGGAAGACAGGGGGATACGCAGTATTTT
CDR3 protein: CASSGRQGDTQYF
V gene: TRBV7-9
D gene: TRBD1
J gene: TRBJ2-3
clone size: .

CDR3 DNA: TGTGCCAGCAGAATAGGAGGTGGCGATGGCTACACCTTC
CDR3 protein: CASRIGGGDGYTF
V gene: TRBV12-3/TRBV12-4
D gene: .
J gene: TRBJ1-2
clone size: .

CDR3 DNA: TGTGCCAGCAGGACAGGGTGGATCACAGATACGCAGTATTTT
CDR3 protein: CASRTGWITDTQYF
V gene: TRBV6-6
D gene: TRBD1
J gene: TRBJ2-3
clone size: .

CDR3 DNA: TGCGCCAGCAGCCAAGACCGGGGAGGCTTCTCTGGAAACACCATATATTTT
CDR3 protein: CASSQDRGGFSGNTIYF
V gene: TRBV4-3
D gene: .
J gene: TRBJ1-3
clone size: .

CDR3 DNA: TGTGCCAGCTCACCGGGACAGGGAAGCACAGATACGCAGTATTTT
CDR3 protein: CASSPGQGSTDTQYF
V gene: TRBV18
D gene: TRBD1
J gene: TRBJ2-3
clone size: .

CDR3 DNA: TGTGCCAGCAGCTCCAGGGGTACCGGGGAGCTGTTTTTT
CDR3 protein: CASSSRGTGELFF
V gene: TRBV7-9
D gene: .
J gene: TRBJ2-2
clone size: .

CDR3 DNA: TGTGCCAGCAAGGGACAGGGCTATGGCTACACCTTC
CDR3 protein: CASKGQGYGYTF
V gene: TRBV11-2
D gene: TRBD1
J gene: TRBJ1-2
clone size: .

CDR3 DNA: TGTGCCAGTAGTATTTGGCAGGGGGAAACGAACACTGAAGCTTTCTTT
CDR3 protein: CASSIWQGETNTEAFF
V gene: TRBV19
D gene: TRBD1
J gene: TRBJ1-1
clone size: .

CDR3 DNA: TGTGCCAGCAGTTTAACGTCGAGCTCCTACGAGCAGTACTTC
CDR3 protein: CASSLTSSSYEQYF
V gene: TRBV27
D gene: .
J gene: TRBJ2-7
clone size: .

CDR3 DNA: TGCAGCACCGAGATACAGGGACATGGCTACACCTTC
CDR3 protein: CSTEIQGHGYTF
V gene: TRBV29-1
D gene: .
J gene: TRBJ1-2
clone size: .

CDR3 DNA: TGTGCCATCAGTGAGTCTCCCGATGTAGCCTACATGAACACTGAAGCTTTCTTT
CDR3 protein: CAISESPDVAYMNTEAFF
V gene: TRBV10-3
D gene: .
J gene: TRBJ1-1
clone size: .

CDR3 DNA: TGTGCCAGCAGTGAAGTTGTTGGAGTCGGCACTGAAGCTTTCTTT
CDR3 protein: CASSEVVGVGTEAFF
V gene: TRBV6-1
D gene: .
J gene: TRBJ1-1
clone size: .

CDR3 DNA: TGTGCCAGCAGTGACCTAACAGGGTTGAGCGCAGATACGCAGTATTTT
CDR3 protein: CASSDLTGLSADTQYF
V gene: TRBV2
D gene: .
J gene: TRBJ2-3
clone size: .

CDR3 DNA: TGCGCCAGCAGCCAAGATGCCAGGGGCACTGAAGCTTTCTTT
CDR3 protein: CASSQDARGTEAFF
V gene: TRBV4-3
D gene: .
J gene: TRBJ1-1
clone size: .

CDR3 DNA: TGTGCCAGCAGCTTAGCGCGTCCAGGGGTTGTGGCAGATACGCAGTATTTT
CDR3 protein: CASSLARPGVVADTQYF
V gene: TRBV11-1
D gene: .
J gene: TRBJ2-3
clone size: .

CDR3 DNA: TGTGCCAGCAAAGTCGGGGTAGGGTCACCCCTCCACTTT
CDR3 protein: CASKVGVGSPLHF
V gene: TRBV12-3/TRBV12-4
D gene: .
J gene: TRBJ1-6
clone size: .

CDR3 DNA: TGTGCCAGCAGCCCCGGGTTGGGACAGTACACCGGGGAGCTGTTTTTT
CDR3 protein: CASSPGLGQYTGELFF
V gene: TRBV5-4
D gene: TRBD1
J gene: TRBJ2-2
clone size: .

CDR3 DNA: TGTGCCAGCAGTGAAATGAGGGGGAATGAGCAGTTCTTC
CDR3 protein: CASSEMRGNEQFF
V gene: TRBV2
D gene: .
J gene: TRBJ2-1
clone size: .

CDR3 DNA: TGTGCCAGCACCCCGAGGGCTTTCTATGGCTACACCTTC
CDR3 protein: CASTPRAFYGYTF
V gene: TRBV12-3/TRBV12-4
D gene: .
J gene: TRBJ1-2
clone size: .

CDR3 DNA: TGCGCCAGCAGCCAAGTAGCGGGGGGGGTCACAGATACGCAGTATTTT
CDR3 protein: CASSQVAGGVTDTQYF
V gene: TRBV4-1
D gene: TRBD2
J gene: TRBJ2-3
clone size: .

CDR3 DNA: TGTGCCAGTCAGAGTAGGGGGACAGGGTTCTCCGAGCAGTACTTC
CDR3 protein: CASQSRGTGFSEQYF
V gene: TRBV27
D gene: TRBD1
J gene: TRBJ2-7
clone size: .

CDR3 DNA: TGTGCCAGTAGCCCATTACAAGTGGGGGGGGATAATGAGCAGTTCTTC
CDR3 protein: CASSPLQVGGDNEQFF
V gene: TRBV19
D gene: TRBD2
J gene: TRBJ2-1
clone size: .

CDR3 DNA: TGTGCCAGCAGCTTAAGACAGGGACTAGAGACCCAGTACTTC
CDR3 protein: CASSLRQGLETQYF
V gene: TRBV11-3
D gene: .
J gene: TRBJ2-5
clone size: .

CDR3 DNA: TGCAGCGGAGTACAGGGCTCTGGAAACACCATATATTTT
CDR3 protein: CSGVQGSGNTIYF
V gene: TRBV29-1
D gene: .
J gene: TRBJ1-3
clone size: .

CDR3 DNA: TGTGCCAGCAGTGAAGTACCGGGTTCGAGGGAGCAGTACTTC
CDR3 protein: CASSEVPGSREQYF
V gene: TRBV2
D gene: .
J gene: TRBJ2-7
clone size: .

CDR3 DNA: TGCGCCAGCAGCCAACACTCCGGGACAGGGGATTCACCCCTCCACTTT
CDR3 protein: CASSQHSGTGDSPLHF
V gene: TRBV4-3
D gene: TRBD1
J gene: TRBJ1-6
clone size: .

CDR3 DNA: TGTGCCAGCAGCGCCTCGGGATCTAACTATGGCTACACCTTC
CDR3 protein: CASSASGSNYGYTF
V gene: TRBV9
D gene: .
J gene: TRBJ1-2
clone size: .

CDR3 DNA: TGTGCCAGCAGCGTACGTCAGGGGGCGGAAGAGACCCAGTACTTC
CDR3 protein: CASSVRQGAEETQYF
V gene: TRBV9
D gene: TRBD1
J gene: TRBJ2-5
clone size: .

CDR3 DNA: TGTGCCAGCAGTTACTCAGGGGGGGCCCTGAGAGATACGCAGTATTTT
CDR3 protein: CASSYSGGALRDTQYF
V gene: TRBV6-2/TRBV6-3
D gene: .
J gene: TRBJ2-3
clone size: .

CDR3 DNA: TGTGCCAGCAGCTTAGGGAGTTTGGACAGGGCACGTTTGGAGACCCAGTACTTC
CDR3 protein: CASSLGSLDRARLETQYF
V gene: TRBV7-9
D gene: TRBD1
J gene: TRBJ2-5
clone size: .

CDR3 DNA: TGCGCCAGCAGCTTGTCGACAGGGGGTGAAAAACTGTTTTTT
CDR3 protein: CASSLSTGGEKLFF
V gene: TRBV5-1
D gene: TRBD1
J gene: TRBJ1-4
clone size: .